One and the same sample provided the 26 T cell receptor beta chains below, sequenced in a study of cytotoxic CD8 clonotypes in ibrutinib-treated CLL. Sequencing used immunoSEQ multiplex PCR; TCRdb keeps in-frame clones, though not all of them. Of some 200,000 clones in the sample, around three quarters were seen once. This material consisted of PBMCs, taken after 24 months of ibrutinib treatment. The receptor set was obtained from a human donor with chronic lymphocytic leukemia.

The chain couples TRBV6-6 to TRBJ2-5; TRBD2 matches 9 bases. V lost 6 bases to trimming and J lost 0 bases; unmatched junction nucleotides: 2. Germline V gene lookup returns CDR1 MNHNY and CDR2 SVGAGI (reference sequence). The CDR3 has 14 amino acids. The CDR3: CASSRTSDQETQYF. CDR3 coding DNA: TGTGCCAGCAGCCGGACTAGCGACCAAGAGACCCAGTACTTC.

This clone was detected once. The rearrangement links TRBV28 to TRBJ1-2; D not certain. Germline CDR1 is MDHEN and CDR2 is SYDVKM. The length of the CDR3 is 12 residues. V lost 6 bases to trimming and J lost 3 bases, with 8 bases between them. CDR3 bases: TGTGCCAGCAGCAGACAAGACTATGGCTACACCTTC. Protein: CASSRQDYGYTF.

The chain joins TRBV5-8 to TRBJ1-1; possible D gene TRBD1, 5 bases. Germline loops: CDR1 SGHTS, CDR2 YDEGEE. CDR3 length: 16 residues. The V and J ends lost 2 bases and 1 base respectively, with 15 bases between them. In DNA, the CDR3 is TGTGCCAGCAGCTTTAGAGGTCGGACAAAGAACACTGAAGCTTTCTTT. This gives the protein CASSFRGRTKNTEAFF. Full variable domain (remainder filled in from reference TRBV5-8 and TRBJ1-1): EAGVTQSPTHLIKTRGQQATLRCSPISGHTSVYWYQQALGLGLQFLLWYDEGEERNRGNFPPRFSGRQFPNYSSELNVNALELEDSALYLCASSFRGRTKNTEAFFGQGTRLTVV.

This clone was recorded a few times. This rearrangement joins TRBV6-5 to TRBJ1-4; 7 nucleotides agree with TRBD1. Germline V gene sequence: CDR1 MNHEY, CDR2 SVGAGI. CDR3 size: 16 residues. J was trimmed by 7 bases and V by 0 bases; bases with no gene match: 8. The CDR3, as DNA: TGTGCCAGCAGTTACTCGAGAAGGGGGCAGGGTGAAAAACTGTTTTTT. It yields the protein CASSYSRRGQGEKLFF.

CDR3 sequence: CASTGRTPGDEQFF. The DNA of the CDR3 is TGTGCCAGCACTGGCCGGACCCCAGGCGATGAGCAGTTCTTC. The chain combines TRBV2 with TRBJ2-1; no clear D gene. V was shortened by 7 bases and J by 8 bases, with 18 bases between the two germline ends. The germline gives CDR1 SNHLY, CDR2 FYNNEI. The CDR3 loop spans 14 amino acids.

The CDR3 DNA reads as TGTGCCAGCACCCCCGGATTTTCCTACACCTTC. Translated: CASTPGFSYTF. V is TRBV6-6 and J is TRBJ1-2; D ambiguous. The CDR3 extends over 11 amino acids. Trimming cost V 7 bases and J 10 bases, with 13 bases left between them. Per germline, CDR1 MNHNY and CDR2 SVGAGI (reference sequence).

The chain carries TRBV6-1 and TRBJ2-1, with no clear D. Germline V gene lookup returns CDR1 MNHNS and CDR2 SASEGT. V lost 5 bases and J 3 bases, leaving 5 bases between the germline ends. CDR3 length: 12 residues. The CDR3 is CASSISYNEQFF. CDR3 nucleotides: TGTGCCAGCAGTATCAGCTACAATGAGCAGTTCTTC.

The chain links TRBV15 to TRBJ1-4, with 7 bases matching TRBD1. CDR1 is LNHNV and CDR2 is YYDKDF in the germline V gene (reference sequence). The CDR3 length is 14 residues. Trimming cost V 5 bases and J 6 bases; bases outside gene matches: 6. Written as DNA, the CDR3 is TGTGCCACCAGCCTGACAGGGTGGGATGAAAAACTGTTTTTT. Amino acids: CATSLTGWDEKLFF.

This chain uses TRBV27 with TRBJ2-1; maybe TRBD1 (6 bases). Trimming pared 5 bases from V and 12 bases from J, leaving 23 bases between. This CDR3 is 15 amino acids long. Germline CDR1 MNHEY, CDR2 SMNVEV (reference sequence). The CDR3 bases are TGTGCCAGCAGTCTCATACAGGGCTCTCGGGTCGGGCAGTTCTTC. Its translation: CASSLIQGSRVGQFF.

This chain links TRBV2 with TRBJ2-2, with TRBD2 identical over 8 bases. This CDR3 region has 15 residues. Germline V lookup: CDR1 SNHLY, CDR2 FYNNEI. The junction had 5 bases not matched to a gene; V was cut back by 4 bases and J by 4 bases. CDR3 residues: CASSGRAGVTGELFF. CDR3 coding DNA: TGTGCCAGCAGTGGCCGAGCGGGAGTCACCGGGGAGCTGTTTTTT. The full variable domain, its missing parts supplied by reference TRBV2 and TRBJ2-2, is EPEVTQTPSHQVTQMGQEVILRCVPISNHLYFYWYRQILGQKVEFLVSFYNNEISEKSEIFDDQFSVERPDGSNFTLKIRSTKLEDSAMYFCASSGRAGVTGELFFGEGSRLTVL.

The chain employs TRBV27 and TRBJ2-7; D is possibly TRBD2 (7 bases). This CDR3 has 14 residues. The V end was cut by 5 bases, the J end by 4 bases, with 15 bases between. Germline V gives CDR1 MNHEY, CDR2 SMNVEV (reference sequence). CDR3 DNA sequence: TGTGCCAGCAGTCCGCCGGGGGGCGCTTACGAGCAGTACTTC. Protein: CASSPPGGAYEQYF.

The rearrangement uses TRBV18 and TRBJ2-6, with D tentatively TRBD1 (5 bases). Per germline, CDR1 KGHSH and CDR2 LQKENI. V lost 1 base, J lost 0 bases, and 7 bases lay in between. The CDR3 loop spans 16 amino acids. The CDR3 protein is CASSPRGHSGANVLTF. In nucleotides, the CDR3 is TGTGCCAGCTCACCACGGGGCCACTCTGGGGCCAACGTCCTGACTTTC.

This clone was seen a handful of times. The chain recombines TRBV7-2 with TRBJ2-1; D is ambiguous. The CDR3 is made up of 16 amino acids. Germline V CDR1 and CDR2: SGHTA, FQGNSA. Trimming pared 0 bases from V and 0 bases from J, leaving 9 bases between. The CDR3 DNA sequence: TGTGCCAGCAGCTTAGCTTTTGGCGGCTCCTACAATGAGCAGTTCTTC. Translation: CASSLAFGGSYNEQFF.

The chain links TRBV7-9 to TRBJ2-7; possible D gene TRBD1, 6 bases. Germline CDR1 SEHNR, CDR2 FQNEAQ (reference sequence). V lost 5 bases, J lost 4 bases, and 12 bases lay in between. The CDR3 is 13 residues long. The CDR3 DNA reads TGTGCCAGCAGCCGGGACACTGGGTACGAGCAGTACTTC. Translation: CASSRDTGYEQYF.

The J gene is TRBJ2-2, the V gene TRBV14, with D possibly matching TRBD1 (6 bases). Germline V gives CDR1 SGHDN, CDR2 FVKESK. The CDR3 contains 14 residues. The ends were cut back, 2 bases at V and 6 bases at J, with 10 bases in the middle. Here the CDR3 DNA reads TGTGCCAGCAGCCAACTACAGGGCGCCGGGGAGCTGTTTTTT. Its protein is CASSQLQGAGELFF.

In the case of this clone: A much larger clone differs by one base, so this may be a read error. The chain carries TRBV18 and TRBJ1-4; D ambiguous. This CDR3 spans 15 amino acids. Trimming left V 1 base short and J 8 bases short, with 14 bases between. The germline gives CDR1 KGHSH, CDR2 LQKENI. The DNA for the CDR3 is TGTGCCAGCTCACCACAGAGCGAACTCGGGGAAAAACTGTTTTTT. This sequence encodes CASSPQSELGEKLFF.

This chain's CDR3 is CASSPHADVGTDTQYF. Here the CDR3 DNA reads TGCGCCAGCAGCCCCCACGCCGATGTCGGCACAGATACGCAGTATTTT. The chain employs TRBV4-3 and TRBJ2-3; D uncertain. Germline V gives CDR1 LGHNA, CDR2 YSLEER. Trimming took 4 bases from V and 1 from J, leaving 15 bases between them. CDR3 length: 16 amino acids.

This clone appeared a few times. The chain combines TRBV27 with TRBJ2-5; D may be TRBD2 (5 bases). Germline CDR1 is MNHEY and CDR2 is SMNVEV (reference sequence). The CDR3 totals 12 residues. Trimming removed 6 bases from V and 4 bases from J, with 9 bases in between. As DNA, the CDR3 is TGTGCCAGCAGGGACTCTGGAGAGACCCAGTACTTC. Translation: CASRDSGETQYF.

This chain joins TRBV28 and TRBJ2-7; the D gene could be TRBD1 or TRBD2 (5 bases each). V was shortened by 5 bases and J by 4 bases, with 12 bases between the two germline ends. Germline V lookup: CDR1 MDHEN, CDR2 SYDVKM. CDR3 length: 13 amino acids. DNA for the CDR3: TGTGCCAGCAGTGGGGGACGGCCTTACGAGCAGTACTTC. Translation gives CASSGGRPYEQYF.

The rearrangement uses TRBV5-4 and TRBJ2-6; D gene unclear. The CDR3 consists of 15 residues. Trimming pared 2 bases from V and 2 bases from J, leaving 8 bases between. Germline lookup yields CDR1 SGHNT and CDR2 YYREEE (reference sequence). This chain's CDR3 is CASSFGDTGANVLTF. The CDR3 coding sequence is TGTGCCAGCAGCTTCGGCGATACTGGGGCCAACGTCCTGACTTTC.

The V and J genes are TRBV7-9 and TRBJ2-7; maybe TRBD2 (5 bases). Looked up from germline, CDR1 is SEHNR and CDR2 is FQNEAQ (reference sequence). V was cut by 4 bases and J by 4 bases, with 8 bases left in between. The CDR3 sequence is 12 residues long. CDR3 sequence: CASSWESYEQYF. CDR3 nucleotide sequence: TGTGCCAGCAGCTGGGAGAGTTACGAGCAGTACTTC.

This clone was recorded once. The CDR3 DNA reads as TGTGCCAGCCGCCCCGCCGGGACCTACGAGCAGTACTTC. It encodes CASRPAGTYEQYF. This chain uses TRBV11-2 with TRBJ2-7; TRBD2 is a possible D gene (5 bases). Germline V gene data show CDR1 as SGHAT and CDR2 as FQNNGV. The V and J ends lost 8 bases and 2 bases respectively, with 13 bases between them. This CDR3 comprises 13 residues.

V usage is TRBV6-5 and J usage is TRBJ1-2; the D is unclear. Germline-derived CDR1 and CDR2 are MNHEY and SVGAGI. The germline V and J ends were trimmed by 0 bases and 2 bases, with 10 bases remaining between them. The CDR3 is 15 amino acids. This CDR3 is CASSYSRAANYGYTF. As DNA, the CDR3 is TGTGCCAGCAGTTACTCGAGGGCAGCGAACTATGGCTACACCTTC.

This chain connects TRBV5-5 to TRBJ2-7, with D hard to call. The CDR3 has 14 amino acids. The germline V gene has CDR1 SGHKS and CDR2 YYEKEE (reference sequence). The V end lost 0 bases, the J end lost 3 bases, and 10 bases lay between the germline ends. The CDR3 DNA follows: TGTGCCAGCAGCTTGGATCACGGGCTCTACGAGCAGTACTTC. Amino acids: CASSLDHGLYEQYF.

The rearrangement uses TRBV7-8 and TRBJ2-7; D gene ambiguous. The V end was cut by 0 bases, the J end by 4 bases, with 16 bases between. Germline V gene sequence: CDR1 SGHVS, CDR2 FQNEAQ. This CDR3 contains 16 residues. The CDR3 nucleotides are TGTGCCAGCAGCTTAGCGGTTGGTGCCCTGAAGTACGAGCAGTACTTC. Its translation is CASSLAVGALKYEQYF.

The chain employs TRBV15 and TRBJ2-1, with D possibly TRBD2 on 5 matching bases. With 1 base removed from V and 4 bases from J, the gap between germline ends came to 8 bases. The CDR3 totals 14 residues. Germline CDR1 reads LNHNV; CDR2 reads YYDKDF (reference sequence). The CDR3, as DNA: TGTGCCACCAGCAGAGGGACTGCATACAATGAGCAGTTCTTC. This codes for CATSRGTAYNEQFF.